The rows below give T cell receptor beta chains drawn from one sample of a study of patients and donors after allogeneic stem cell transplantation. One entry per CDR3 protein, called by TCRdb with MiXCR from the RT-PCR reads. Among about 410,000 distinct CDR3 sequences listed, roughly 17% were seen once. The source material was blood, either unsorted or a sorted T cell fraction (not recorded which). Receptors originate from a human donor who was either an allogeneic HSCT recipient or a stem cell or donor lymphocyte infusion donor (not recorded which). It is not recorded whose cells these are; they may come from a transplant donor. Each CDR3 is given with its conserved first and last residue. Fields, in order: J gene, clone size, V gene, CDR3 length, CDR3 protein. The listing skips clone size in some rows; elsewhere it reads once, few, many or a size class.

TRBJ1-2 | NA | TRBV18 | 13 | CASSPEAGSGYTF
TRBJ2-7 | few | TRBV6-2/TRBV6-3 | 14 | CASSYGTGRYEQYF
TRBJ2-7 | few | TRBV25-1 | 13 | CASSGQGLSEQYF
TRBJ2-7 | few | TRBV7-9 | 14 | CASSMRQGALEQYF
TRBJ2-2 | few | TRBV2 | 15 | CASSEAGVNTGELFF
TRBJ2-5 | once | TRBV3-1 | 15 | CASSVGTSPRETQYF
TRBJ2-4 | few | TRBV7-8 | 14 | CASRSGRAKNIQYF
TRBJ2-5 | NA | TRBV7-9 | 15 | CASSSGEGVQETQYF
TRBJ2-7 | NA | TRBV6-6 | 13 | CASSLDRGGEQYF
TRBJ1-2 | few | TRBV9 | 14 | CASSRFVRDYGYTF
TRBJ2-2 | NA | TRBV7-8 | 16 | CASSLDLAPLVGELFF
TRBJ1-3 | NA | TRBV19 | 15 | CASIDITASGNTIYF
TRBJ2-5 | NA | TRBV5-1 | 12 | CASSLPAETQYF
TRBJ2-7 | many | TRBV5-1 | 13 | CASSLASGYEQYF
TRBJ1-1 | many | TRBV30 | 14 | CAWSVVSWNTEAFF
TRBJ2-3 | many | TRBV6-2/TRBV6-3 | 16 | CASSPGTSGVTDTQYF
TRBJ2-1 | few | TRBV4-2 | 17 | CASSQRTSGGIYNEQFF
TRBJ1-6 | few | TRBV11-1 | 16 | CASSPRTGSSHSPLHF
TRBJ2-2 | NA | TRBV7-9 | 11 | CVPTNTGELFF
TRBJ2-2 | few | TRBV9 | 16 | CASNRLAGGAGGELFF
TRBJ2-5 | NA | TRBV5-1 | 13 | CATTRGSAETQYF
TRBJ2-7 | many | TRBV7-6 | 12 | CASSSRIGEQYF
TRBJ2-2 | many | TRBV9 | 16 | CASSVGNRGHTGELFF
TRBJ2-3 | NA | TRBV6-6 | 11 | CASTVWDTQYF
TRBJ2-1 | few | TRBV12-3/TRBV12-4 | 15 | CASSLGRKGHNEQFF
TRBJ1-5 | NA | TRBV15 | 17 | CATSRSYRRYSNQPQHF
TRBJ2-7 | NA | TRBV25-1 | 12 | CASSGGNYEQYF
TRBJ2-1 | NA | TRBV30 | 15 | CAWSVQQGAQNEQFF
TRBJ2-1 | few | TRBV7-2 | 17 | CASSLVGGQGLKNEQFF
TRBJ2-7 | NA | TRBV5-1 | 15 | CASRYRDTLSYEQYF
TRBJ1-3 | many | TRBV12-3/TRBV12-4 | 15 | CASSLNRVSGNTIYF
TRBJ1-1 | few | TRBV10-3 | 15 | CAITSRQGSNTEAFF
TRBJ1-4 | NA | TRBV4-3 | 15 | CASSQDQWVGEKLFF
TRBJ2-1 | few | TRBV12-3/TRBV12-4 | 13 | CASWGLADNEQFF
TRBJ2-7 | NA | TRBV12-3/TRBV12-4 | 18 | CASRREAGAGVGSYEQYF